This T cell receptor (beta chain) came from a study of CXCR3-negative and CXCR3-positive naive CD8 T cells. Study details: Libraries each contributed about 1.5 +/- 0.3 million TRB reads, for around 140 million in total. General observations from the study: Naive cells, whether CXCR3-negative or CXCR3-positive, had similar TRBV-TRBJ usage, while memory cells differed. The study found comparably high diversity in both naive subsets and much lower diversity in memory CD8+ cells.

On this clonotype: The antigen is unknown.

5' RACE that incorporated UMI labels was used to prepare the TRB cDNA libraries. TCRdb re-called the 5' RACE reads; every CDR3 protein appears as one record, without DNA. The ten most abundant clones cover roughly 1.6% of a sample with around 81,000 distinct CDR3 sequences. Naive CD8+ T cells had a CD45RO-CCR7+CD27+CD95- phenotype. The V gene's germline CDR1 is SEHNR and CDR2 FQNEAQ (reference sequence). The CDR3 extends over 14 amino acids. The sequenced sample consisted of naive CXCR3- CD8+ T cells from blood. Subset in this sample: CD45RO-CCR7+CD27+CD95- naive CD8+ T cells lacking CXCR3 (TNR3-). The receptor's source is a human donor in good health. Some clones in this sample may be carry-over from other donors' samples. The chain recombines TRBV7-9 with TRBJ2-7; TCRdb indicates TRBD1, and absent DNA this call remains unverified. CDR3 amino acids: CASSLTGVWYEQYF.